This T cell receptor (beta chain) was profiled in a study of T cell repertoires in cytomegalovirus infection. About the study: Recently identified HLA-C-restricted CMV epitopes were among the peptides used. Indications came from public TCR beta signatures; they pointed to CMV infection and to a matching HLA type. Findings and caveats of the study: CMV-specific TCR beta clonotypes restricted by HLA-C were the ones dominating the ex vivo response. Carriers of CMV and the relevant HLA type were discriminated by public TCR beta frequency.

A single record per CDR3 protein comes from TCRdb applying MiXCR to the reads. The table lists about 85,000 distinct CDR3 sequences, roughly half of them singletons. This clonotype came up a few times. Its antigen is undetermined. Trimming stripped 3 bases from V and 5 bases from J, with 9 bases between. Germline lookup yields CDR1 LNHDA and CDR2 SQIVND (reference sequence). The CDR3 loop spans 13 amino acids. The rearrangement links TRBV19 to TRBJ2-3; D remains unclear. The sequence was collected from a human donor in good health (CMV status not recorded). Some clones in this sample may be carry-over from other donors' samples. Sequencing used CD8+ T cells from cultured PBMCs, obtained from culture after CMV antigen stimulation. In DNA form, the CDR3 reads TGTGCCAGTAGTATGGCGGCGGTAGATACGCAGTATTTT. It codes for CASSMAAVDTQYF.